These 22 T cell receptor beta chains share one sample of origin, sequenced in a study of naive and memory T cell subsets. The beta constant-region primer was an equimolar mix of two oligonucleotides covering TRBC1 and TRBC2. Using its own MiXCR run on the UMI-ligation and nested PCR reads, TCRdb lists one record per CDR3 protein. The sample has approximately 140,000 distinct CDR3 sequences; about 17% are singletons. The sequenced sample was naive CD4+ T cells from blood. The receptors here all came from a human donor in good health.

The V and J genes are TRBV19 and TRBJ2-7; TRBD2 agrees at 13 bases. The CDR3 extends over 18 amino acids. J lost 4 bases, V lost 7 bases, and 16 bases had no gene match. From germline, CDR1 is LNHDA and CDR2 SQIVND (reference sequence). The CDR3 is CASNSPGLAGEFGYEQYF. Written as DNA, the CDR3 is TGTGCCAGTAACTCCCCCGGACTAGCGGGAGAGTTCGGTTACGAGCAGTACTTC. Full variable domain (missing parts from reference TRBV19 and TRBJ2-7): DGGITQSPKYLFRKEGQNVTLSCEQNLNHDAMYWYRQDPGQGLRLIYYSQIVNDFQKGDIAEGYSVSREKKESFPLTVTSAQKNPTAFYLCASNSPGLAGEFGYEQYFGPGTRLTVT.

This chain uses TRBV11-2 with TRBJ2-7; D is perhaps TRBD2 (5 bases). The CDR3 covers 14 residues. V was clipped by 10 bases and J by 6 bases, with 22 bases between them. Germline assignment: CDR1 SGHAT and CDR2 FQNNGV. The DNA for the CDR3 is TGTGCCACCACCCCCTTCCCTAGCATCCGCGAGCAGTACTTC. Its protein product is CATTPFPSIREQYF.

This chain joins TRBV5-1 and TRBJ1-1, with a weak D call TRBD1 (5 bases). The germline gives CDR1 SGHRS, CDR2 YFSETQ. Trimming stripped 6 bases from V and 5 bases from J, with 14 bases between. The CDR3 runs to 13 residues. The DNA of the CDR3 is TGCGCCAGCACCCCCGGGACGGGGACTGAAGCTTTCTTT. Amino acids: CASTPGTGTEAFF.

In its sample, this clonotype was seen a few times. The V call is TRBV7-9, the J call TRBJ1-2; D is unclear. V lost 5 bases to trimming and J lost 4 bases, with 17 bases between them. Germline V CDR1 and CDR2: SEHNR, FQNEAQ (reference sequence). This CDR3 has 15 amino acids. CDR3 sequence (DNA): TGTGCCAGCAGCCCTACCACCCTGCGGAGCTATGGCTACACCTTC. Amino acid sequence: CASSPTTLRSYGYTF. The whole variable domain, remainder taken from reference TRBV7-9 and TRBJ1-2, is DTGVSQNPRHKITKRGQNVTFRCDPISEHNRLYWYRQTLGQGPEFLTYFQNEAQLEKSRLLSDRFSAERPKGSFSTLEIQRTEQGDSAMYLCASSPTTLRSYGYTFGSGTRLTVV.

The V call is TRBV7-8, the J call TRBJ2-7; 7 bases align to TRBD2. Losses at the gene ends were 4 bases for V and 2 bases for J; bases not matched to a gene: 8. This CDR3 has 15 amino acids. Germline V gene sequence: CDR1 SGHVS, CDR2 FQNEAQ. The CDR3 DNA is TGTGCCAGCAGCTGGGGTGGGAGGGAGACCTACGAGCAGTACTTC. Its protein product is CASSWGGRETYEQYF.

The table lists this clonotype with a few counts. The chain carries TRBV20-1 and TRBJ1-5, with D perhaps matching TRBD1 (5 bases). The V end was cut by 4 bases, the J end by 0 bases, with 10 bases between. The CDR3 covers 14 residues. Germline CDR1 reads DFQATT; CDR2 reads SNEGSKA (reference sequence). CDR3 residues: CSATPTVSNQPQHF. The CDR3 coding sequence is TGCAGTGCTACCCCGACAGTTAGCAATCAGCCCCAGCATTTT.

This chain links TRBV18 with TRBJ1-6; D may be TRBD1 (5 bases). CDR1 KGHSH and CDR2 LQKENI come from the germline V gene. Trimming took 2 bases from V and 7 from J, leaving 9 bases between them. CDR3 length equals 14 residues. The CDR3 reads CASSPGTENSPLHF. In nucleotides, the CDR3 is TGTGCCAGCTCACCAGGGACGGAGAATTCACCCCTCCACTTT.

This clonotype was seen only a few times. The gene calls are TRBV19 and TRBJ2-5; 8 bases fit TRBD2. Germline assignment: CDR1 LNHDA and CDR2 SQIVND (reference sequence). The CDR3 consists of 13 residues. V dropped 8 bases and J dropped 5; count of bases not matched to a gene: 7. The CDR3: CASSGGKWETQYF. CDR3 in DNA: TGTGCCAGTTCGGGGGGGAAGTGGGAGACCCAGTACTTC.

There are a few counts of this clonotype. The chain joins TRBV28 to TRBJ1-5; D possibly corresponds to TRBD1 (6 bases). The V gene's germline CDR1 is MDHEN and CDR2 SYDVKM. The CDR3 extends over 17 amino acids. V lost 7 bases and J lost 2, with 21 bases in between. The DNA for the CDR3 is TGTGCCAGCACCTGGGGGCGATCGGGCTCCGGCAATCAGCCCCAGCATTTT. Translation gives CASTWGRSGSGNQPQHF.

This clonotype came up a few times. This chain links TRBV6-2 or TRBV6-3 with TRBJ1-2; no clear D gene. Trimming stripped 2 bases from V and 2 bases from J, with 12 bases between. CDR1 is MNHEY and CDR2 is SVGEGT in the germline V gene. This CDR3 comprises 15 residues. CDR3 sequence reads: CASSYTSQANYGYTF. CDR3 DNA sequence: TGTGCCAGCAGTTACACAAGCCAGGCGAACTATGGCTACACCTTC.

Concerning this clonotype itself: This may be a read error: a much more frequent sequence differs by one nucleotide. The CDR3 DNA sequence: TGCGCCAGCAGCCTACTAGCGGAAGTCACAGATACGCAGTATTTT. Protein product: CASSLLAEVTDTQYF. The chain carries TRBV5-1 and TRBJ2-3; TRBD2 matches at 8 bases. The CDR3 is 15 residues long. With V trimmed by 4 bases and J by 2 bases, 6 bases remained unmatched. CDR1 and CDR2 (germline): SGHRS, YFSETQ.

V and J are TRBV6-5 and TRBJ2-3, with 7 bases matching TRBD2. The CDR3 extends over 13 amino acids. V gave up 6 bases and J gave up 2 bases; unmatched junction bases: 2. In germline, CDR1 is MNHEY, CDR2 SVGAGI. The CDR3 loop is CASRRGTTDTQYF. The CDR3 DNA follows: TGTGCCAGCAGGCGGGGGACCACAGATACGCAGTATTTT.

This clonotype was counted once. V is TRBV7-9 and J is TRBJ2-7; 9 bases align to TRBD1. Trimming at V came to 6 bases and at J to 6 bases, leaving 9 bases not matched to a gene. The CDR3 runs to 14 residues. The germline CDR1 and CDR2 sequences are SEHNR and FQNEAQ (reference sequence). The CDR3: CASSLQGAPLEQYF. The CDR3 DNA reads as TGTGCCAGCAGTTTACAGGGGGCCCCCCTCGAGCAGTACTTC.

In its sample, this clonotype was seen a few times. This rearrangement joins TRBV7-6 to TRBJ2-5; TRBD2 agrees at 13 bases. Germline V lookup: CDR1 SGHVS, CDR2 FNYEAQ. This CDR3 is 16 amino acids long. V trimming: 4 bases; J trimming: 1 base; junction bases outside the gene matches: 3. CDR3 amino acids: CASSWGLAGPQETQYF. CDR3 nucleotide sequence: TGTGCCAGCAGCTGGGGACTAGCGGGACCCCAAGAGACCCAGTACTTC.

This clonotype was found a few times. The gene calls are TRBV12-3 or TRBV12-4 and TRBJ1-4; TRBD1 agrees at 7 bases. This CDR3 is 14 amino acids long. V lost 6 bases to trimming and J lost 4 bases; unmatched junction nucleotides: 5. The CDR3 protein is CASSGDSYNEKLFF. The CDR3 nucleotides are TGTGCCAGCAGCGGGGACAGCTATAATGAAAAACTGTTTTTT.

V and J are TRBV5-6 and TRBJ2-7, with 7 bases that match TRBD2. CDR1 is SGHDT, CDR2 YYEEEE, per germline. V trimming: 0 bases; J trimming: 5 bases; junction bases outside the gene matches: 2. This CDR3 is 13 amino acids long. CDR3 protein: CASSLEAGDEQYF. In nucleotides, the CDR3 is TGTGCCAGCAGCTTGGAGGCGGGGGACGAGCAGTACTTC.

The genes are TRBV5-5 and TRBJ1-2; no clear D. Germline values: CDR1 SGHKS, CDR2 YYEKEE (reference sequence). V was trimmed by 1 base and J by 14 bases, leaving 12 bases between them. The CDR3 sequence is 11 residues long. The CDR3 DNA reads TGTGCCAGCAGCTTGTTTACGGAGACAACCTTC. Translated: CASSLFTETTF.

The chain joins TRBV20-1 to TRBJ2-7; 7 positions agree with TRBD2. The V gene end was trimmed by 2 bases and the J gene end by 5 bases; junction bases not matched to a gene: 9. The CDR3 runs 14 residues. Per the germline V gene, CDR1 is DFQATT and CDR2 is SNEGSKA (reference sequence). The CDR3 is CSARIRGEIHEQYF. CDR3 DNA sequence: TGCAGTGCTAGAATCCGGGGGGAGATCCACGAGCAGTACTTC.

In this sample, this clonotype turned up a few times. The V gene is TRBV10-3, the J gene TRBJ2-3, with D possibly matching TRBD1 (6 bases). The CDR3 has 16 amino acids. With 6 bases removed from V and 1 base from J, the gap between germline ends came to 17 bases. Germline V CDR1 and CDR2: ENHRY, SYGVKD. The CDR3: CAIRGATGLGTDTQYF. The CDR3 DNA is TGTGCCATCAGGGGAGCCACAGGGTTGGGCACAGATACGCAGTATTTT.

In this sample, this clonotype turned up a few times. This sequence joins TRBV5-1 and TRBJ1-4; a possible D gene is TRBD1 (5 bases). Trimming cost V 0 bases and J 7 bases, with 13 bases left between them. The germline V gene encodes CDR1 SGHRS and CDR2 YFSETQ. This CDR3 has 15 amino acids. CDR3 sequence: CASSLGGDVAEKLFF. As DNA, the CDR3 is TGCGCCAGCAGCTTGGGCGGGGACGTTGCTGAAAAACTGTTTTTT.

This clonotype was seen only a few times. The V gene is TRBV7-2, the J gene TRBJ1-2, with 7 nucleotides matching TRBD1. V lost 5 bases to trimming and J lost 4 bases; unmatched junction nucleotides: 7. The CDR3 covers 14 residues. Germline assignment: CDR1 SGHTA and CDR2 FQGNSA. CDR3 DNA: TGTGCCAGCAGCGCGGAGACAGGGTTCTATGGCTACACCTTC. Translated: CASSAETGFYGYTF.

This clonotype has just a few counts. V usage is TRBV29-1 and J usage is TRBJ1-2, with D tentatively TRBD1 (6 bases). Trimming cost V 3 bases and J 12 bases, with 20 bases left between them. The CDR3 loop spans 13 amino acids. The V gene's germline CDR1 is SQVTM and CDR2 ANQGSEA. The CDR3 here is CSVEDSGSMRNTF. The CDR3 DNA reads TGCAGCGTTGAGGACAGTGGGTCTATGAGGAACACCTTC.